These T cell receptor beta chains were read from a single sample in a study of blood T cell repertoires in COVID-19. The protocol was immunoSEQ multiplex PCR, while the TCRdb copy is restricted to in-frame clones and leaves out a portion. The sample carries some 15,000 clones, 80% to 95% recorded once. Material: peripheral blood. The receptors derive from a human donor in a cohort sampled during active COVID-19. CDR3s include the opening cysteine and the closing phenylalanine or tryptophan. The order of the fields is J gene, V gene, CDR3 protein.

TRBJ2-1 TRBV11-3 CASSLALAGGAYNEQFF
TRBJ1-2 TRBV6-6 CASSSGGTGYTF
TRBJ2-2 TRBV10-1 CASSGTSGRTNTGELFF
TRBJ2-2 TRBV11-2 CASSPGDREAGELFF
TRBJ2-1 TRBV7-2 CASSITSGWGEQFF
TRBJ2-7 TRBV7-9 CASSKPGQGSEQYF
TRBJ1-2 TRBV9 CASSTGGGGPGYTF
TRBJ1-1 TRBV5-5 CASSLERLDRMNTEAFF
TRBJ2-7 TRBV2 CASELEGVLEQYF
TRBJ2-7 TRBV5-6 CASSLVGSSYEQYF